This T cell receptor beta chain was captured by sequencing in a study of blood T cell repertoires in COVID-19. Study at large: From T cells, B-cell-depleted T cells, or PBMCs came the material, which was cDNA or gDNA.

Patients in Seattle were enrolled during active infection, then followed longitudinally. The germline V gene encodes CDR1 PRHDT and CDR2 FYEKMQ (reference sequence). Trimming shortened V by 0 bases and J by 0 bases, and 12 bases separated the two germline ends. CDR3 length equals 17 residues. Under the authors' procedure: From reference gene primer amplification, estimates of nucleated cell counts were derived. Clones were read by immunoSEQ multiplex PCR, and TCRdb kept only the in-frame ones, dropping some. V and J calls plus clone size are reproduced from that table; the DNA served to infer D and trimming. Of 250,000 to 350,000 clones listed, approximately 86% were seen once; the top ten hold around 14%.

V gene TRBV13 combines with J gene TRBJ2-1; no reliable D call. This receptor was identified in a woman between 65 and 79 years old with COVID-19, enrolled during active disease. Sequencing input: peripheral blood. As DNA, the CDR3 is TGTGCCAGCAGCTTAGGCCATGGCGGCCGCTCCTACAATGAGCAGTTCTTC. This translates into CASSLGHGGRSYNEQFF.